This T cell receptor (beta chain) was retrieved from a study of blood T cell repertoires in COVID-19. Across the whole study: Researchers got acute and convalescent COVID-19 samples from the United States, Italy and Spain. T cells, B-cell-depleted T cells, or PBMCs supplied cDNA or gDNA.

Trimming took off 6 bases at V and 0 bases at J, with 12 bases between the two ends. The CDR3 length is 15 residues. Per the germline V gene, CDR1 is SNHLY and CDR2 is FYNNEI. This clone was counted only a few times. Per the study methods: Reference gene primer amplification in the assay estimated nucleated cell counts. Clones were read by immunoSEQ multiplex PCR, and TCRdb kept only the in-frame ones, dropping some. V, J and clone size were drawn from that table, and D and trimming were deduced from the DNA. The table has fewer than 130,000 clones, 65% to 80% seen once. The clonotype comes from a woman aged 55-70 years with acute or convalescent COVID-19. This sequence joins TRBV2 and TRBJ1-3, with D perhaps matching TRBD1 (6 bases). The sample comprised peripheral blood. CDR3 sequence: CASSGQLLSGNTIYF. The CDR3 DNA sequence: TGTGCCAGCAGCGGACAGTTACTCTCTGGAAACACCATATATTTT.